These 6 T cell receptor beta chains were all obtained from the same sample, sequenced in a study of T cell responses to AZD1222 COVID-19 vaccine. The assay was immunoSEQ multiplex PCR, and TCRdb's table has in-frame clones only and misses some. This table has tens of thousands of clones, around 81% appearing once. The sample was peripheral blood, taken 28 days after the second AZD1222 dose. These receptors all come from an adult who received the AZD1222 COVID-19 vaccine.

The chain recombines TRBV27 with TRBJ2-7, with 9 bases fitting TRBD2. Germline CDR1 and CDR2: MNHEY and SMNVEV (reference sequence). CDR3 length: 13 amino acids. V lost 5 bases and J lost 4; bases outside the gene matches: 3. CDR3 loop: CASSAGGGYEQYF. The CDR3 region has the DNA TGTGCCAGCAGTGCGGGAGGGGGGTACGAGCAGTACTTC.

CDR3 loop: CASSLRSSGSSHNEQFF. For the CDR3, the DNA is TGTGCCAGTAGCCTCAGGTCGAGCGGGAGTTCCCACAATGAGCAGTTCTTC. The V and J genes are TRBV19 and TRBJ2-1; TRBD2 agrees at 8 bases. Germline V gene sequence: CDR1 LNHDA, CDR2 SQIVND (reference sequence). The CDR3 extends over 17 amino acids. With 6 bases clipped from V and 5 bases from J, the junction kept 15 bases outside the gene matches.

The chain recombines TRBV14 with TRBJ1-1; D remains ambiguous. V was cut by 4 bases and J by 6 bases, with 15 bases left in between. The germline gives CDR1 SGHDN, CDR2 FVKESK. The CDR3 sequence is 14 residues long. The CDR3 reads CASSLAGILPEAFF. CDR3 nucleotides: TGTGCCAGCAGCCTCGCCGGTATTTTGCCTGAAGCTTTCTTT.

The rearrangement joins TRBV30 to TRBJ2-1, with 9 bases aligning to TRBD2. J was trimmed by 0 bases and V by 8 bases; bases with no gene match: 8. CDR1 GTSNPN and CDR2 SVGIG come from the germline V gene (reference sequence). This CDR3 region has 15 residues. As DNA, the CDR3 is TGTGCCAGAACTAGTAGCGGGAGCTCCTACAATGAGCAGTTCTTC. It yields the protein CARTSSGSSYNEQFF.

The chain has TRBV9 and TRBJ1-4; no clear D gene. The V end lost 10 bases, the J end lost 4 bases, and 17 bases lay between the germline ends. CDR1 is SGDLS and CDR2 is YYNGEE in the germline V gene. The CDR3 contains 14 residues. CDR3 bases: TGTGCCTCTAGCGCGGAGGGAATTAATGAAAAACTGTTTTTT. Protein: CASSAEGINEKLFF.

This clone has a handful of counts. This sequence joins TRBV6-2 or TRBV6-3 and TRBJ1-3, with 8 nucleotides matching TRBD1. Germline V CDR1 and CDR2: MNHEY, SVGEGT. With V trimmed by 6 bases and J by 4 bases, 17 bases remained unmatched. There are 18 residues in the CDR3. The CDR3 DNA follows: TGTGCCAGCAGCACCGGGGGACAGGCGGCGGGACGAGGAAACACCATATATTTT. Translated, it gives CASSTGGQAAGRGNTIYF.